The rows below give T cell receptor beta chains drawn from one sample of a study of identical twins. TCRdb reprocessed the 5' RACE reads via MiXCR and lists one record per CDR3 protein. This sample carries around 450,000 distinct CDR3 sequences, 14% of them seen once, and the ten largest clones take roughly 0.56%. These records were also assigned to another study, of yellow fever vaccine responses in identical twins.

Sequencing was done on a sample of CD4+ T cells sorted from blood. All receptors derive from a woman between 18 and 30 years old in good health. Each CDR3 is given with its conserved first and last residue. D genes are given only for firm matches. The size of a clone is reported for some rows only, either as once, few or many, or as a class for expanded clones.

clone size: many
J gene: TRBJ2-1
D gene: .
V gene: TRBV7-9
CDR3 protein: CASSHRSYNEQFF
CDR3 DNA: TGTGCCAGCAGCCACCGCTCCTACAATGAGCAGTTCTTC

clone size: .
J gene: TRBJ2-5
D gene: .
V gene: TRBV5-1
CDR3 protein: CASSLLQLGIQETQYF
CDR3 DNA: TGCGCCAGCAGCTTGTTACAGTTGGGGATCCAAGAGACCCAGTACTTC

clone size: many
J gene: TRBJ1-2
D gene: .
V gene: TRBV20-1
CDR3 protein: CSASRPGRNYGYTF
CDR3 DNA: TGCAGTGCCTCCCGCCCAGGGAGGAACTATGGCTACACCTTC

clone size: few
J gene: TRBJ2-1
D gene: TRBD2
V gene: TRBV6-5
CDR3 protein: CASSSSSSGRSNEQFF
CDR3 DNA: TGTGCCAGCAGTTCCTCCTCCAGCGGGAGGAGCAATGAGCAGTTCTTC

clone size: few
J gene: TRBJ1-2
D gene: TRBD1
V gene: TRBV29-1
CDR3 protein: CSARPGTGSSYGYTF
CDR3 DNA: TGCAGCGCCCGACCCGGGACAGGGAGTAGCTATGGCTACACCTTC

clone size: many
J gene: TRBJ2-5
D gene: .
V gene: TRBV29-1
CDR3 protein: CSVRRSSETQYF
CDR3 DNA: TGCAGCGTTCGTCGTTCGTCGGAGACCCAGTACTTC

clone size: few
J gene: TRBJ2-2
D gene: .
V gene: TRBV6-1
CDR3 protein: CASSEDDAGSRGKLFF
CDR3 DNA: TGTGCCAGCAGTGAAGACGATGCAGGGTCGAGGGGGAAGCTGTTTTTT

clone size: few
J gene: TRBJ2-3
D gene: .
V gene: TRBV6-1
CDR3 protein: CASKPYRTDTQYF
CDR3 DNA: TGTGCCAGCAAGCCCTACCGTACAGATACGCAGTATTTT

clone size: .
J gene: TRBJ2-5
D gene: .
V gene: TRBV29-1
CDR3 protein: CSVFSVQETQYF
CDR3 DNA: TGCAGCGTTTTTAGCGTCCAAGAGACCCAGTACTTC

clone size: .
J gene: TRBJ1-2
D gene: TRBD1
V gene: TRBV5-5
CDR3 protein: CASSLAGTDYGYTF
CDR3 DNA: TGTGCCAGCAGCTTGGCGGGGACAGACTATGGCTACACCTTC

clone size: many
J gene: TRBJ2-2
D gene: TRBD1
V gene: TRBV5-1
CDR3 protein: CASSLRGGNGELFF
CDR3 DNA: TGCGCCAGCAGCTTAAGAGGGGGCAACGGGGAGCTGTTTTTT

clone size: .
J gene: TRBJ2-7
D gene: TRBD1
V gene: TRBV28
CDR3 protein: CASSLFQPGQRGEQYF
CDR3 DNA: TGTGCCAGCAGTTTATTTCAACCGGGACAGCGTGGGGAGCAGTACTTC

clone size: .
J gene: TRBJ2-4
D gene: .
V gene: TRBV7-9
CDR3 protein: CASSPRDFLAKNIQYF
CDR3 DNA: TGTGCCAGCAGCCCGCGGGACTTTCTAGCCAAAAACATTCAGTACTTC

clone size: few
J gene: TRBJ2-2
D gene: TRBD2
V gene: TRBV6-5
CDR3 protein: CASSYSPGRDTGELFF
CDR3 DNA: TGTGCCAGCAGTTACTCCCCAGGGAGGGACACCGGGGAGCTGTTTTTT

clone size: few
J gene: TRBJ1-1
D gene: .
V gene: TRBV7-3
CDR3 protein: CASSLTWSTEAFF
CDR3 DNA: TGTGCCAGCAGCTTAACGTGGAGCACTGAAGCTTTCTTT

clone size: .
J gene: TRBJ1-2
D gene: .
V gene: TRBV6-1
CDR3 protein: CASSPGGNGANYGYTF
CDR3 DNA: TGTGCCAGCAGTCCCGGGGGAAATGGTGCTAACTATGGCTACACCTTC

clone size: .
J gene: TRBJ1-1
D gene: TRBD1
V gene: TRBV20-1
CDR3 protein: CSARGRTGHTEAFF
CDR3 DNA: TGCAGTGCTAGAGGGAGGACAGGGCACACTGAAGCTTTCTTT

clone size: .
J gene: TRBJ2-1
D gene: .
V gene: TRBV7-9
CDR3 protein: CASSLVRSGINNEQFF
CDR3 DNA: TGTGCCAGCAGCTTAGTCCGGAGTGGCATCAACAATGAGCAGTTCTTC

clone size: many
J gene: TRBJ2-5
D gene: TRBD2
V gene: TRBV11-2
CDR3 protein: CASSLVGTSLETQYF
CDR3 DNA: TGTGCCAGCAGCTTAGTAGGGACTAGTCTTGAGACCCAGTACTTC

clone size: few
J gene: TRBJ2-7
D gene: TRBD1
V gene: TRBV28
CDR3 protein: CASRQGAIEQYF
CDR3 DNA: TGTGCCAGCAGACAGGGGGCAATCGAGCAGTACTTC

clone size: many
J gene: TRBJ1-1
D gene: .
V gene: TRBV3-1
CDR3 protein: CASSQDHVGTEAFF
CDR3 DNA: TGTGCCAGCAGCCAAGATCATGTCGGCACTGAAGCTTTCTTT

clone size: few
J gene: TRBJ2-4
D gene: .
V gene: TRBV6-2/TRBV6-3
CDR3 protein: CASSYGSNNIQYF
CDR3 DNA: TGTGCCAGCAGTTACGGGTCCAATAACATTCAGTACTTC

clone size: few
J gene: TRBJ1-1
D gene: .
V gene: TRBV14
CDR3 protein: CASSQVETVNTEAFF
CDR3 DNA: TGTGCCAGCAGCCAAGTAGAGACAGTGAACACTGAAGCTTTCTTT

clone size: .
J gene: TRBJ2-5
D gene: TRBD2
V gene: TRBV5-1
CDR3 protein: CASSRGTSGVETQYF
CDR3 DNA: TGCGCCAGCAGTCGGGGGACTAGCGGGGTGGAGACCCAGTACTTC

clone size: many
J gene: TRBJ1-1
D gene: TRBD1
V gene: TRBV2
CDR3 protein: CASSRTGVNTEAFF
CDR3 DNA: TGTGCCAGCAGTAGGACAGGGGTGAACACTGAAGCTTTCTTT

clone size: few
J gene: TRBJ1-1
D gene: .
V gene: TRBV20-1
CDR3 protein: CSAGRNLNTEAFF
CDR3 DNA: TGCAGTGCTGGACGGAACTTGAACACTGAAGCTTTCTTT

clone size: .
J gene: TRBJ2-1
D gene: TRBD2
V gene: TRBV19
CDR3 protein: CASSIRGGSDYNEQFF
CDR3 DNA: TGTGCCAGTAGTATACGGGGGGGGTCAGACTACAATGAGCAGTTCTTC

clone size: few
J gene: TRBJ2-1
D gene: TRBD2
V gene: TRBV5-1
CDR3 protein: CASSPGTSGSHYNEQFF
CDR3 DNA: TGCGCCAGCAGCCCCGGGACTAGCGGGAGTCATTACAATGAGCAGTTCTTC

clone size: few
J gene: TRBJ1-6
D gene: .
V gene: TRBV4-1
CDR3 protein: CASSQGEPYPYSPLHF
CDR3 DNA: TGCGCCAGCAGCCAAGGGGAGCCTTACCCCTATTCACCCCTCCACTTT

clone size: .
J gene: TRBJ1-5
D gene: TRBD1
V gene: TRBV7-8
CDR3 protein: CASSSGTGYQPQHF
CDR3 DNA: TGTGCCAGCAGCTCCGGGACAGGATATCAGCCCCAGCATTTT

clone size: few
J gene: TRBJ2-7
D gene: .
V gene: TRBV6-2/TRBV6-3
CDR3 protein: CASSYSGNSYEQYF
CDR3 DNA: TGTGCCAGCAGTTACTCAGGGAACTCCTACGAGCAGTACTTC

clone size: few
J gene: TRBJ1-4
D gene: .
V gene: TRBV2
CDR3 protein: CATQTGFGTNEKLFF
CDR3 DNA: TGTGCCACCCAGACAGGTTTCGGAACTAATGAAAAACTGTTTTTT

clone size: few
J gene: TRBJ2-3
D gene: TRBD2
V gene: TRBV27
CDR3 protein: CASSLQGFREREETDTQYF
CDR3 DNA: TGTGCCAGCAGTTTACAGGGGTTTCGGGAGCGGGAGGAGACAGATACGCAGTATTTT

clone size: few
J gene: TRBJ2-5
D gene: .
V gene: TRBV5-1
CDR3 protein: CASSLQVLETQYF
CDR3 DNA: TGCGCCAGCAGCTTACAGGTCCTAGAGACCCAGTACTTC

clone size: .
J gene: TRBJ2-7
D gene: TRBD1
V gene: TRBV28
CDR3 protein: CASSSLTGAQDEQYF
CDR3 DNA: TGTGCCAGCAGTTCTTTGACAGGGGCTCAGGACGAGCAGTACTTC

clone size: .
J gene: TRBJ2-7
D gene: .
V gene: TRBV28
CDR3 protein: CASSIRDYEQYF
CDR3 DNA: TGTGCCAGCAGCATCAGGGATTACGAGCAGTACTTC

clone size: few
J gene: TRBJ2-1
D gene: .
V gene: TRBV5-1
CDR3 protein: CASSSGTPLDEQFF
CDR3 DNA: TGCGCCAGCAGCTCCGGGACTCCTCTGGATGAGCAGTTCTTC

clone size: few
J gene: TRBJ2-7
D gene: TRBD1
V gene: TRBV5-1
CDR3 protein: CASSLKGAGYEQYF
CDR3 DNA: TGCGCCAGCAGCTTGAAGGGGGCGGGCTACGAGCAGTACTTC

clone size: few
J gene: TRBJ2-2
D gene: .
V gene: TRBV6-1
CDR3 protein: CASTEGGAPGELFF
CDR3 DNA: TGTGCCAGCACCGAAGGGGGGGCGCCAGGGGAGCTGTTTTTT

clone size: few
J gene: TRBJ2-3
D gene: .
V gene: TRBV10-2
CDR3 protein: CARGDTQYF
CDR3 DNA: TGCGCCAGGGGAGATACGCAGTATTTT

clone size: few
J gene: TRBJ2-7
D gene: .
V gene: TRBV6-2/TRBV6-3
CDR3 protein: CASSYAGRSYEQYF
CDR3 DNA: TGTGCCAGCAGTTACGCGGGACGCTCCTACGAGCAGTACTTC

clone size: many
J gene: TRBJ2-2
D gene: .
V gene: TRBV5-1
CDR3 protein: CASSLGLTRTGELFF
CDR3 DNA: TGCGCCAGCAGCTTGGGCCTTACACGCACCGGGGAGCTGTTTTTT